The clone carrying this T cell receptor (beta chain) has a handful of counts. The germline V and J ends were trimmed by 3 bases and 7 bases, with 10 bases remaining between them. The germline gives CDR1 MDHEN, CDR2 SYDVKM. The CDR3 loop spans 13 amino acids. The sample belongs to a study of blood T cell repertoires in COVID-19. Study at large: Sites in the United States, Italy and Spain provided acute and convalescent COVID-19 samples. From T cells, B-cell-depleted T cells, or PBMCs came the material, which was cDNA or gDNA.

As handled by the study authors: It was from reference gene primer amplification that nucleated cell counts were estimated. Profiled with immunoSEQ multiplex PCR; TCRdb holds only in-frame clones, not every one. V and J calls and clone size follow that table, whereas D and trimming were derived from the DNA. In the table there are nearly 200,000 clones, just under 85% of which are singletons. This receptor was obtained from a human donor with acute or convalescent COVID-19. The donor label of this sample is uncertain. The chain employs TRBV28 and TRBJ2-1, with D tentatively TRBD2 (5 bases). Sequencing was performed on peripheral blood. CDR3: CASSLHGGNEQFF. The CDR3 DNA follows: TGTGCCAGCAGTTTGCACGGAGGAAATGAGCAGTTCTTC. The full variable domain, with the rest looked up from reference TRBV28 and TRBJ2-1, is DVKVTQSSRYLVKRTGEKVFLECVQDMDHENMFWYRQDPGLGLRLIYFSYDVKMKEKGDIPEGYSVSREKKERFSLILESASTNQTSMYLCASSLHGGNEQFFGPGTRLTVL.